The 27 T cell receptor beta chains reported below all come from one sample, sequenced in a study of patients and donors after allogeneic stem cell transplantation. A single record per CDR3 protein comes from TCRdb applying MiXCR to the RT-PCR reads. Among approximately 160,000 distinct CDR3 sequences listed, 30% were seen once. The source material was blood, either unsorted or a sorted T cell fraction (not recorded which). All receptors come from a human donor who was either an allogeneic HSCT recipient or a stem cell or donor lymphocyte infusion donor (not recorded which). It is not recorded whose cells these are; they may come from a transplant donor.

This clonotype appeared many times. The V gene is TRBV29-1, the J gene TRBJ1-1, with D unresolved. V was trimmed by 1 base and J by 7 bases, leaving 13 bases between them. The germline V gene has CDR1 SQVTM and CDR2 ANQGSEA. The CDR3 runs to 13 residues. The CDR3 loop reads CSVEGGTIGEAFF. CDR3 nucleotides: TGCAGCGTTGAAGGCGGAACCATTGGTGAAGCTTTCTTT.

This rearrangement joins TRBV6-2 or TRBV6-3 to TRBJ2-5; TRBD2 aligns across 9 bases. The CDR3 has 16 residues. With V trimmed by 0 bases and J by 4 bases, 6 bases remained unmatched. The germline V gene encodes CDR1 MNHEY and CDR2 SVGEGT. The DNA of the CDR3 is TGTGCCAGCAGTTACTCGAAGAATAGCGGGAGAGAGACCCAGTACTTC. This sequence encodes CASSYSKNSGRETQYF.

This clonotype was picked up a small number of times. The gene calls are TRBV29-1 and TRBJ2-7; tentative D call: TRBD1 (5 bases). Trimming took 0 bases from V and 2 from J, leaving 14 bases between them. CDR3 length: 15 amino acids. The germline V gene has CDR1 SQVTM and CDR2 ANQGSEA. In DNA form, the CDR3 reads TGCAGCGTTGAAGACGAAGGGGTAGGGGCCTACGAGCAGTACTTC. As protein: CSVEDEGVGAYEQYF.

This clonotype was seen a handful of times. CDR3 region: CASRPPWDTEAFF. CDR3 nucleotides: TGTGCCAGCAGGCCGCCCTGGGACACTGAAGCTTTCTTT. V and J are TRBV28 and TRBJ1-1; D is unclear. CDR1 is MDHEN, CDR2 SYDVKM, per germline. The CDR3 is made up of 13 amino acids. Trimming took 6 bases from V and 3 from J, leaving 11 bases between them.

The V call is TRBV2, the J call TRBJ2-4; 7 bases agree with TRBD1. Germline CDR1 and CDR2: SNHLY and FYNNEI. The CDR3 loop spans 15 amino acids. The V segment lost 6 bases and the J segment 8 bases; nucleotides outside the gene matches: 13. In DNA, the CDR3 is TGTGCCAGCAGGGAGAGGGGGCGCCGGGATGACATTCAGTACTTC. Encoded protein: CASRERGRRDDIQYF.

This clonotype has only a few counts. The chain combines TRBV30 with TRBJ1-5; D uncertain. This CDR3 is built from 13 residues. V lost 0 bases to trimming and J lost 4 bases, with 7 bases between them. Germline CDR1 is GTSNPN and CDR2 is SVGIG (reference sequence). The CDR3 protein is CAWSVGGNQPQHF. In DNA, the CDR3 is TGTGCCTGGAGTGTAGGAGGAAATCAGCCCCAGCATTTT.

CDR3 in DNA: TGCAGTGCTAGAGATCCCCCCGTCACGAACACTGAAGCTTTCTTT. Its translation: CSARDPPVTNTEAFF. The chain joins TRBV20-1 to TRBJ1-1; D gene unclear. The CDR3 spans 15 residues. Germline V gene sequence: CDR1 DFQATT, CDR2 SNEGSKA (reference sequence). Trimming cost V 0 bases and J 1 base, with 12 bases left between them.

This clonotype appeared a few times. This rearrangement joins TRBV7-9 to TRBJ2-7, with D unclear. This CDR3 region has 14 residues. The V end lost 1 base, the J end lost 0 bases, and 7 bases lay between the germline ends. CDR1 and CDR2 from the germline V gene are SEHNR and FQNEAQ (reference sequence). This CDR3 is CASSLGWSSYEQYF. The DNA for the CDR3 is TGTGCCAGCAGCTTAGGATGGAGCTCCTACGAGCAGTACTTC.

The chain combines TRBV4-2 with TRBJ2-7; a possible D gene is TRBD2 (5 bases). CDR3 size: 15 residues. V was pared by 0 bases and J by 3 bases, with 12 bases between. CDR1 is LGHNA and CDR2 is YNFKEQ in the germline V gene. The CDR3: CASSQDEPGSYEQYF. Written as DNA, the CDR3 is TGTGCCAGCAGCCAAGATGAGCCGGGGAGCTACGAGCAGTACTTC.

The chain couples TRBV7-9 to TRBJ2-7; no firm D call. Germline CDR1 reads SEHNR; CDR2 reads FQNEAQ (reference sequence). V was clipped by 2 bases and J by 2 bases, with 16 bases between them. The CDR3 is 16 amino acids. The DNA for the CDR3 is TGTGCCAGCAGCTTATCTGATCACGGGTTGCCCTACGAGCAGTACTTC. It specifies CASSLSDHGLPYEQYF.

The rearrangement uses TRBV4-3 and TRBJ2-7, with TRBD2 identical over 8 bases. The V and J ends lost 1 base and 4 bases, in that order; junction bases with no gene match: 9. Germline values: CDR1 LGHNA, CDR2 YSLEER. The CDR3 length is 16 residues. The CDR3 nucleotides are TGCGCCAGCAGCCAAGGAAGCGGGAGAGGGGGGTACGAGCAGTACTTC. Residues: CASSQGSGRGGYEQYF.

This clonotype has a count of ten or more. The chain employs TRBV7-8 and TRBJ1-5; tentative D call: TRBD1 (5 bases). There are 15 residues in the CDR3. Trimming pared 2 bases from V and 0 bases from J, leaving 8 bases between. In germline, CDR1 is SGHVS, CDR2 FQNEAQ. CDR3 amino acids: CASSLRGTSNQPQHF. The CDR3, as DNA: TGTGCCAGCAGCTTACGTGGGACTAGCAATCAGCCCCAGCATTTT.

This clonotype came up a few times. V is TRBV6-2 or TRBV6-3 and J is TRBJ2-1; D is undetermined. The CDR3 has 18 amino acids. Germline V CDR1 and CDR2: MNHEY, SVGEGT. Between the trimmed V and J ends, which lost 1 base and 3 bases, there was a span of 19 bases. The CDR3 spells CASSYLLTLARNYNEQFF. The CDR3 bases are TGTGCCAGCAGTTACTTATTAACCCTCGCCCGTAACTACAATGAGCAGTTCTTC.

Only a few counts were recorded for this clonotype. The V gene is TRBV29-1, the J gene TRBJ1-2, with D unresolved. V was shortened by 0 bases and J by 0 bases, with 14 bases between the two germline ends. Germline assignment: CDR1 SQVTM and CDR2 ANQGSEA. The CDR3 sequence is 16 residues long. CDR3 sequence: CSVEDRGPYSNYGYTF. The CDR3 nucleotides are TGCAGCGTTGAAGATCGCGGGCCTTACTCTAACTATGGCTACACCTTC.

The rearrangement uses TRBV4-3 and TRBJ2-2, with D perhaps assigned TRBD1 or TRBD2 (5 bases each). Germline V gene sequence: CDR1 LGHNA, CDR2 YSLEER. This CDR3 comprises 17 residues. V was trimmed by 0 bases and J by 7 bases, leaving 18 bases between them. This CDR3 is CASSQDGQRRTGGELFF. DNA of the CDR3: TGCGCCAGCAGCCAAGACGGCCAGCGGAGAACAGGCGGGGAGCTGTTTTTT.

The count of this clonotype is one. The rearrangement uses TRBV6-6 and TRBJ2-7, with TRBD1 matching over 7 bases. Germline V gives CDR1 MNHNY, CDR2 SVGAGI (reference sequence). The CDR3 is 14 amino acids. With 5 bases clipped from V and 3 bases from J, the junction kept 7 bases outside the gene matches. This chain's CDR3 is CASSPQGISYEQYF. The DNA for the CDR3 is TGTGCCAGCAGTCCACAGGGGATCAGCTACGAGCAGTACTTC.

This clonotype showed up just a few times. The CDR3 sequence is CSVEVNTEAFF. The CDR3 nucleotides read TGCAGCGTTGAGGTGAACACTGAAGCTTTCTTT. V gene TRBV29-1 combines with J gene TRBJ1-1; D remains unclear. The germline CDR1 and CDR2 sequences are SQVTM and ANQGSEA. With 3 bases removed from V and 0 bases from J, the gap between germline ends came to 2 bases. This CDR3 comprises 11 residues. Drawing the rest from reference TRBV29-1 and TRBJ1-1, the complete variable domain is SAVISQKPSRDICQRGTSLTIQCQVDSQVTMMFWYRQQPGQSLTLIATANQGSEATYESGFVIDKFPISRPNLTFSTLTVSNMSPEDSSIYLCSVEVNTEAFFGQGTRLTVV.

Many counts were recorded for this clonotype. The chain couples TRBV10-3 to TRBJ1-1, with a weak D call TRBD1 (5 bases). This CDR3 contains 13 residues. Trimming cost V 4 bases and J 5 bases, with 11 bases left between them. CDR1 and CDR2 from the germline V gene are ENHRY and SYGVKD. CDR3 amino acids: CAISVGAWTEAFF. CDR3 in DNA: TGTGCCATCAGTGTAGGGGCTTGGACTGAAGCTTTCTTT.

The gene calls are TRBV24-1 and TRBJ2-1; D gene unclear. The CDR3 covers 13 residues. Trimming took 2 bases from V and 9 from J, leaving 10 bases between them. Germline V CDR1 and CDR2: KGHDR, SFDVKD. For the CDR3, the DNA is TGTGCCACCAGTGATTCCTCCTCGGGTGAGCAGTTCTTC. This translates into CATSDSSSGEQFF.

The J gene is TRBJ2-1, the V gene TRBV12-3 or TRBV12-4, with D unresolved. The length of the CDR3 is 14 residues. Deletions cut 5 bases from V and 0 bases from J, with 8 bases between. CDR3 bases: TGTGCCAGCAGTCCAGGATCCTCCTACAATGAGCAGTTCTTC. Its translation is CASSPGSSYNEQFF.

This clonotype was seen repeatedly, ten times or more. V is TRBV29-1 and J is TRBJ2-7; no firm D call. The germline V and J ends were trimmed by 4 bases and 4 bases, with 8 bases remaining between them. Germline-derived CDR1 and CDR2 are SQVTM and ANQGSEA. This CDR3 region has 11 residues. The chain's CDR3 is CSVGDRYEQYF. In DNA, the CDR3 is TGCAGCGTTGGTGATCGTTACGAGCAGTACTTC.

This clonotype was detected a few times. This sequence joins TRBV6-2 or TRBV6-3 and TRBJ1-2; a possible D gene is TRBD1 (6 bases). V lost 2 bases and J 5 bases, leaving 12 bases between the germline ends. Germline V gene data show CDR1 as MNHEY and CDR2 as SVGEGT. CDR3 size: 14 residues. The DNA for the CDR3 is TGTGCCAGCAGTTACGGCTCCAGGGGATATGGCTACACCTTC. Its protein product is CASSYGSRGYGYTF.

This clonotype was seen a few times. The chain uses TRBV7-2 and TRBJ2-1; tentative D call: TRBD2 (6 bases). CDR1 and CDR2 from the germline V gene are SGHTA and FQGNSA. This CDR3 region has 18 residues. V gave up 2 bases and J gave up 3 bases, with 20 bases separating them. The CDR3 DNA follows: TGTGCCAGCAGCTTATTCCGACTAGTTGGAAATCTCTACAATGAGCAGTTCTTC. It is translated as CASSLFRLVGNLYNEQFF.

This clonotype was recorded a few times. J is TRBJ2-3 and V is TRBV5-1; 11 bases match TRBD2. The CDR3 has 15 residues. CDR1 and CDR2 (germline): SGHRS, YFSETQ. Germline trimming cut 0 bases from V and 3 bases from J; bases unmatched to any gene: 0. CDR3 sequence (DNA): TGCGCCAGCAGCTTGGGACTAGCGGGAACAGATACGCAGTATTTT. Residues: CASSLGLAGTDTQYF.

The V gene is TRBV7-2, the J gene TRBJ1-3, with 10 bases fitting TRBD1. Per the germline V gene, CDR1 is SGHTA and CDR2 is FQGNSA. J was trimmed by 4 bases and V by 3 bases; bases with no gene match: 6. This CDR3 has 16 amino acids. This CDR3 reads CASSLWGQGSGNTIYF. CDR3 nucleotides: TGTGCCAGCAGCTTGTGGGGACAGGGGTCCGGAAACACCATATATTTT.

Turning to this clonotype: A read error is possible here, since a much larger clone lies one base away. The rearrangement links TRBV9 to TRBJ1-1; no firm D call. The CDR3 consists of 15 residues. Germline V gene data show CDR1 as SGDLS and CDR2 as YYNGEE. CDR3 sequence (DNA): TGTGCCAGCAGCGTAGGCATCACACTGAACACTGGAGCTTTCTTT. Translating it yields CASSVGITLNTGAFF.

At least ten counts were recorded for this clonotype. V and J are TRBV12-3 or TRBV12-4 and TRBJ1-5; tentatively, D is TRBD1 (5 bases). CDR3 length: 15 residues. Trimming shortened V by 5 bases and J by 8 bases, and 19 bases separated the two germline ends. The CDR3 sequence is CASSARRDPGKPQHF. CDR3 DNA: TGTGCCAGCAGTGCCCGGCGGGACCCCGGGAAGCCCCAGCATTTT.